One and the same sample provided the 31 T cell receptor beta chains below, sequenced in a study of cytomegalovirus exposure and HLA in healthy donors. A multiplex PCR was run with 60 Vbeta primers and 13 Jbeta primers. Only in-frame clones appear in the TCRdb table, and some are missing; sequencing was by immunoSEQ multiplex PCR. The repertoire holds 72,000 or so clones, with around 82% as singletons. The sequenced sample consisted of PBMCs. All receptors come from a man between 18 and 35 years old in good health and CMV-seropositive.

This rearrangement joins TRBV27 to TRBJ1-4; 10 nucleotides align to TRBD1. The J segment lost 8 bases and the V segment lost 5 bases, leaving 2 bases of the junction unmatched. The CDR3 covers 13 residues. Per germline, CDR1 MNHEY and CDR2 SMNVEV (reference sequence). The CDR3 nucleotides are TGTGCCAGCAGTGGGACAGGGGAAGAAAAACTGTTTTTT. Its protein product is CASSGTGEEKLFF.

The CDR3 sequence: CAWSVRSAGERFF. CDR3 DNA sequence: TGTGCCTGGAGTGTACGATCGGCGGGAGAGAGGTTCTTC. This rearrangement joins TRBV30 to TRBJ2-1; 7 bases match TRBD2. From germline, CDR1 is GTSNPN and CDR2 SVGIG (reference sequence). The J segment lost 15 bases and the V segment lost 0 bases, leaving 11 bases of the junction unmatched. The CDR3 spans 13 residues. Looking up the rest from reference TRBV30 and TRBJ2-1 gives the full variable domain: SQTIHQWPATLVQPVGSPLSLECTVEGTSNPNLYWYRQAAGRGLQLLFYSVGIGQISSEVPQNLSASRPQDRQFILSSKKLLLSDSGFYLCAWSVRSAGERFFGPGTRLTVL.

This sequence joins TRBV6-1 and TRBJ2-7, with 10 bases matching TRBD1. CDR1 is MNHNS and CDR2 is SASEGT in the germline V gene. The CDR3 covers 14 residues. With 7 bases clipped from V and 1 base from J, the junction kept 4 bases outside the gene matches. In nucleotides, the CDR3 is TGTGCCAGCAACCGGGACAGGGGTTCCTACGAGCAGTACTTC. Amino acids: CASNRDRGSYEQYF.

The CDR3 loop reads CSVLRVAGLENTEAFF. The CDR3 bases are TGCAGCGTACTAAGAGTTGCGGGACTAGAGAACACTGAAGCTTTCTTT. This sequence joins TRBV29-1 and TRBJ1-1; D might be TRBD1 (5 bases). Germline V gene lookup returns CDR1 SQVTM and CDR2 ANQGSEA. This CDR3 has 16 amino acids. Trimming took 6 bases from V and 1 from J, leaving 21 bases between them.

The CDR3 nucleotides read TGTGCCTGGGGAGGAGTGGGACAGCCCCAGCATTTT. Amino acids: CAWGGVGQPQHF. The chain is built from TRBV30 and TRBJ1-5; no definite D call. This CDR3 is built from 12 residues. The V end was cut by 5 bases, the J end by 7 bases, with 12 bases between. Germline V gene sequence: CDR1 GTSNPN, CDR2 SVGIG (reference sequence).

There are a few counts of this clone. This chain links TRBV6-5 with TRBJ2-6, with no clear D. Trimming removed 5 bases from V and 1 base from J, with 9 bases in between. This CDR3 is built from 15 residues. Germline V gene sequence: CDR1 MNHEY, CDR2 SVGAGI. The CDR3: CASSSYRSGANVLTF. CDR3 coding DNA: TGTGCCAGCAGTAGCTATCGATCTGGGGCCAACGTCCTGACTTTC.

This clone was recorded a few times. J is TRBJ2-5 and V is TRBV6-5, with D possibly matching TRBD1 (5 bases). CDR3 length: 14 residues. Trimming shortened V by 2 bases and J by 5 bases, and 12 bases separated the two germline ends. From germline, CDR1 is MNHEY and CDR2 SVGAGI. The CDR3 reads CASSYGRAHETQYF. In nucleotides, the CDR3 is TGTGCCAGCAGTTACGGCAGGGCACACGAGACCCAGTACTTC.

V usage is TRBV2 and J usage is TRBJ2-5; 7 nucleotides line up with TRBD2. This CDR3 has 11 amino acids. V was clipped by 8 bases and J by 3 bases; unmatched bases: 0. CDR1 is SNHLY, CDR2 FYNNEI, per germline. Here the CDR3 DNA reads TGTGCCAGCCGGGGGGAAGAGACCCAGTACTTC. This gives the protein CASRGEETQYF.

This chain joins TRBV7-6 and TRBJ2-3, with D possibly TRBD2 on 6 matching bases. The V gene's germline CDR1 is SGHVS and CDR2 FNYEAQ. This CDR3 comprises 15 residues. V was pared by 2 bases and J by 4 bases, with 13 bases between. CDR3 loop: CASSLRLERADTQYF. The CDR3 region has the DNA TGTGCCAGCAGCTTACGGCTAGAGCGGGCAGATACGCAGTATTTT.

This chain joins TRBV5-4 and TRBJ1-4; possible D gene TRBD1, 5 bases. V dropped 1 base and J dropped 5 bases, with 18 bases sitting between them. Per the germline V gene, CDR1 is SGHNT and CDR2 is YYREEE (reference sequence). The CDR3 covers 17 residues. CDR3 region: CASSLSGQVGPNEKLFF. As DNA, the CDR3 is TGTGCCAGCAGCTTGTCAGGGCAGGTTGGGCCAAATGAAAAACTGTTTTTT.

This clone appeared a few times. The rearrangement joins TRBV4-2 to TRBJ2-1; the match to TRBD2 covers 10 bases. The CDR3 loop spans 17 amino acids. Germline values: CDR1 LGHNA, CDR2 YNFKEQ. With 3 bases clipped from V and 4 bases from J, the junction kept 9 bases outside the gene matches. CDR3 amino acids: CASSHRELAGIYNEQFF. CDR3 bases: TGTGCCAGCAGCCACCGCGAACTAGCGGGAATTTACAATGAGCAGTTCTTC.

This chain connects TRBV5-1 to TRBJ2-7; 13 bases match TRBD2. CDR3 length: 15 residues. Germline V gene lookup returns CDR1 SGHRS and CDR2 YFSETQ. V gave up 4 bases and J gave up 4 bases; unmatched junction bases: 5. This chain's CDR3 is CASSLGTSGMYEQYF. DNA of the CDR3: TGCGCCAGCAGCCTCGGGACTAGCGGGATGTACGAGCAGTACTTC.

This chain uses TRBV7-6 with TRBJ2-2; 11 nucleotides align to TRBD2. The CDR3 contains 16 residues. With V trimmed by 0 bases and J by 4 bases, 1 base remained unmatched. CDR1 and CDR2 from the germline V gene are SGHVS and FNYEAQ. This CDR3 is CASSLASGGATGELFF. CDR3 bases: TGTGCCAGCAGCTTAGCTAGCGGGGGGGCCACCGGGGAGCTGTTTTTT. Combining the CDR3 with reference TRBV7-6 and TRBJ2-2 gives the whole variable domain GAGVSQSPRYKVTKRGQDVALRCDPISGHVSLYWYRQALGQGPEFLTYFNYEAQQDKSGLPNDRFSAERPEGSISTLTIQRTEQRDSAMYRCASSLASGGATGELFFGEGSRLTVL.

This clone was counted between two and nine times. This chain connects TRBV7-9 to TRBJ1-2; possible D gene TRBD1, 6 bases. CDR1 is SEHNR, CDR2 FQNEAQ, per germline (reference sequence). Trimming removed 1 base at V and 7 bases at J, with 10 bases between. This CDR3 has 13 residues. The CDR3 sequence: CASSLEGGSGYTF. In DNA, the CDR3 is TGTGCCAGCAGCTTAGAAGGGGGTTCTGGCTACACCTTC.

This chain uses TRBV30 with TRBJ2-7; TRBD1 matches 7 bases. CDR3 size: 13 residues. V trimming: 5 bases; J trimming: 6 bases; junction bases outside the gene matches: 10. The germline V gene has CDR1 GTSNPN and CDR2 SVGIG (reference sequence). For the CDR3, the DNA is TGTGCCTGGGCACTAACAGGGGTGGGCGAGCAGTACTTC. Translation gives CAWALTGVGEQYF.

This chain links TRBV15 with TRBJ1-1, with no clear D. CDR1 is LNHNV and CDR2 is YYDKDF in the germline V gene (reference sequence). This CDR3 is 15 amino acids long. V was clipped by 0 bases and J by 7 bases, with 15 bases between them. CDR3 sequence: CATSRDFSITLEAFF. In DNA form, the CDR3 reads TGTGCCACCAGCAGAGATTTCAGTATAACGCTTGAAGCTTTCTTT.

The chain combines TRBV29-1 with TRBJ2-5; TRBD1 might be the D (6 bases). CDR1 is SQVTM and CDR2 is ANQGSEA in the germline V gene. Trimming pared 2 bases from V and 5 bases from J, leaving 15 bases between. The CDR3 consists of 14 residues. CDR3 in amino acids: CSVELDSLGETQYF. The DNA of the CDR3 is TGCAGCGTTGAACTGGACAGTCTCGGGGAGACCCAGTACTTC.

This clone occurred many times. The chain uses TRBV6-6 and TRBJ1-2; D not resolved. This CDR3 region has 12 residues. V lost 0 bases and J lost 6, with 5 bases in between. Germline CDR1 is MNHNY and CDR2 is SVGAGI (reference sequence). The CDR3 region has the DNA TGTGCCAGCAGTTACTCTACAGATGGCTACACCTTC. This sequence encodes CASSYSTDGYTF.

This clone has a single count. The chain joins TRBV5-1 to TRBJ2-1; 12 bases are shared with TRBD2. Germline CDR1 reads SGHRS; CDR2 reads YFSETQ. This CDR3 contains 15 residues. V gave up 0 bases and J gave up 7 bases; unmatched junction bases: 2. The CDR3 protein is CASSLGLAGANEQFF. In DNA form, the CDR3 reads TGCGCCAGCAGCTTGGGACTAGCGGGAGCAAATGAGCAGTTCTTC.

The rearrangement uses TRBV11-2 and TRBJ2-7; D gene uncertain. The ends were cut back, 0 bases at V and 2 bases at J, with 8 bases in the middle. The CDR3 length is 14 residues. Germline-derived CDR1 and CDR2 are SGHAT and FQNNGV. The CDR3 sequence is CASSLEGNTYEQYF. The CDR3 nucleotides are TGTGCCAGCAGCTTAGAGGGCAATACCTACGAGCAGTACTTC. Using reference TRBV11-2 and TRBJ2-7 for the parts outside the CDR3, the full variable domain is EAGVAQSPRYKIIEKRQSVAFWCNPISGHATLYWYQQILGQGPKLLIQFQNNGVVDDSQLPKDRFSAERLKGVDSTLKIQPAKLEDSAVYLCASSLEGNTYEQYFGPGTRLTVT.

The V and J genes are TRBV29-1 and TRBJ2-1, with TRBD1 identical over 9 bases. The CDR3 is 12 amino acids. V shed 6 bases and J 5 bases; nucleotides not matched to a gene: 2. From germline, CDR1 is SQVTM and CDR2 ANQGSEA. The CDR3 sequence: CSVGTGNNEQFF. The CDR3 DNA reads as TGCAGCGTCGGGACAGGGAACAATGAGCAGTTCTTC.

The chain couples TRBV27 to TRBJ1-1, with D possibly TRBD1 on 6 matching bases. V lost 4 bases to trimming and J lost 4 bases, with 16 bases between them. Germline CDR1 MNHEY, CDR2 SMNVEV (reference sequence). CDR3 length equals 15 residues. This chain's CDR3 is CASSSSQGFVTEAFF. CDR3 bases: TGTGCCAGCAGTTCCTCCCAGGGGTTCGTCACTGAAGCTTTCTTT.

This chain uses TRBV28 with TRBJ1-2, with D possibly matching TRBD1 (5 bases). V was shortened by 10 bases and J by 1 base, with 13 bases between the two germline ends. The CDR3 runs 13 residues. Germline assignment: CDR1 MDHEN and CDR2 SYDVKM. The CDR3 nucleotides read TGTGCCACACCGGGGGGATATAACTATGGCTACACCTTC. Its translation: CATPGGYNYGYTF.

The rearrangement uses TRBV11-1 and TRBJ1-6; D call uncertain. The V gene lost 1 base and the J gene lost 10 bases, with 11 bases spanning the gap. The CDR3 has 14 amino acids. The germline gives CDR1 SGHAT, CDR2 FQDESV (reference sequence). The CDR3 bases are TGTGCCAGCAGCTTAGTAAGTACTTTCTCACCCCTCCACTTT. Protein: CASSLVSTFSPLHF.

This chain uses TRBV7-9 with TRBJ2-5; 7 nucleotides align to TRBD2. V trimming: 5 bases; J trimming: 4 bases; junction bases outside the gene matches: 7. Germline loops: CDR1 SEHNR, CDR2 FQNEAQ (reference sequence). This CDR3 has 14 amino acids. The DNA for the CDR3 is TGTGCCAGCAGCCCCGGGGGAGGGGCAGAGACCCAGTACTTC. Translation: CASSPGGGAETQYF.

This clone showed up just a few times. CDR3 nucleotides: TGCGCCAGCAGCCAAGTGGCAGGTGAAGAGACCCAGTACTTC. Translating gives CASSQVAGEETQYF. The chain is built from TRBV4-1 and TRBJ2-5; D is unresolved. This CDR3 has 14 amino acids. CDR1 and CDR2 from the germline V gene are MGHRA and YSYEKL. V lost 1 base, J lost 3 bases, and 9 bases lay in between.

The V and J genes are TRBV29-1 and TRBJ2-1, with TRBD1 as a possible D gene (6 bases). Trimming pared 6 bases from V and 8 bases from J, leaving 11 bases between. CDR3 length equals 11 residues. CDR1 and CDR2 (germline): SQVTM, ANQGSEA. The CDR3 here is CSVTQGHEQFF. In DNA, the CDR3 is TGCAGCGTAACACAGGGCCATGAGCAGTTCTTC.

The gene calls are TRBV6-5 and TRBJ1-3, with D possibly matching TRBD1 (6 bases). Germline CDR1 and CDR2: MNHEY and SVGAGI. This CDR3 has 12 amino acids. Trimming took 6 bases from V and 7 from J, leaving 10 bases between them. CDR3 coding DNA: TGTGCCAGCAGGTCTACAGGGAACACCATATATTTT. Residues: CASRSTGNTIYF.

The chain combines TRBV19 with TRBJ2-5; 8 positions agree with TRBD2. CDR3 size: 14 residues. CDR1 and CDR2 from the germline V gene are LNHDA and SQIVND (reference sequence). V was pared by 5 bases and J by 2 bases, with 4 bases of the junction left unmatched. The CDR3 reads CASSLAGGQETQYF. The CDR3 DNA sequence: TGTGCCAGTAGTCTGGCGGGAGGTCAAGAGACCCAGTACTTC.

This clone came up a few times. This chain links TRBV11-2 with TRBJ2-7; D perhaps matches TRBD2 (5 bases). Germline V gene lookup returns CDR1 SGHAT and CDR2 FQNNGV. Deletions cut 5 bases from V and 3 bases from J, with 11 bases between. This CDR3 is built from 13 residues. CDR3 in amino acids: CASSRGLDYEQYF. The CDR3 nucleotides are TGTGCCAGCAGCCGAGGACTGGACTACGAGCAGTACTTC.

J is TRBJ1-1 and V is TRBV10-3; D perhaps matches TRBD1 (6 bases). Germline V lookup: CDR1 ENHRY, CDR2 SYGVKD. Trimming took off 4 bases at V and 0 bases at J, with 12 bases between the two ends. The CDR3 is made up of 15 amino acids. The CDR3 DNA reads as TGTGCCATCAGTGGGTCGGGGGCCATGAACACTGAAGCTTTCTTT. It yields the protein CAISGSGAMNTEAFF.